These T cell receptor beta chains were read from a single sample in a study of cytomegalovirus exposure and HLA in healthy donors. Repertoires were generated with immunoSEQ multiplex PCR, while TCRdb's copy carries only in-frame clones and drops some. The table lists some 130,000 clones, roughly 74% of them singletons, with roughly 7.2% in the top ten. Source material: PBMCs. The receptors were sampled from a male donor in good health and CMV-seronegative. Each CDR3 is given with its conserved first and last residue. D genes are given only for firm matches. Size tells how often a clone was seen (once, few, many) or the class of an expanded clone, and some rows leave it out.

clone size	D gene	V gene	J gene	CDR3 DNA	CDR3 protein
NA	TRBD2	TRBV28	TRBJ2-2	TGTGCCAGCAGTCCCAGTGGCGGGAGGGGGGGAACCGGGGAGCTGTTTTTT	CASSPSGGRGGTGELFF
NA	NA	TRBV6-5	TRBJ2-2	TGTGCCAGCAGTTACTCGGGCGGGACCGGGGAGCTGTTTTTT	CASSYSGGTGELFF
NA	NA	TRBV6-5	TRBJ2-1	TGTGCCAGCAGTGCGACAGGTCTTGGGCAGTTCTTC	CASSATGLGQFF
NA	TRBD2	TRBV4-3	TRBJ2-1	TGCGCCAGCAGCCAAGAAGGGACTAGCGGGTATGAGCAGTTCTTC	CASSQEGTSGYEQFF
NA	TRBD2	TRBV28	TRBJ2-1	TGTGCCAGCAGTCCAGATTGGACTAGCGGGTTTTGGTATGAGCAGTTCTTC	CASSPDWTSGFWYEQFF
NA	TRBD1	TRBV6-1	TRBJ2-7	TGTGCCAGCAGTCTTAGGACAGGGGACCACGAGCAGTACTTC	CASSLRTGDHEQYF
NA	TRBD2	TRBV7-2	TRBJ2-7	TGTGCCAGCAGCCCCTTTAGCGGGAGGCGCGACGAGCAGTACTTC	CASSPFSGRRDEQYF
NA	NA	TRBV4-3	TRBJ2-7	TGCGCCAGCAGCCTGGACAGCGGTACCTACGAGCAGTACTTC	CASSLDSGTYEQYF
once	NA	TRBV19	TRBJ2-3	TGTGCCAGTAGTATTTCGGGGGAGGGGGGAGATACGCAGTATTTT	CASSISGEGGDTQYF
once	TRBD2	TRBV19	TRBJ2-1	TGTGCCAGTAGTGTTAGCGGGGGAATCTACAATGAGCAGTTCTTC	CASSVSGGIYNEQFF
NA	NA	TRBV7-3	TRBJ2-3	TGTGCCAGCAGCCGTAGACAGACAGATACGCAGTATTTT	CASSRRQTDTQYF
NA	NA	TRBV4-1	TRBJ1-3	TGCGCCAGCAGCCAAGGGGCCAGGCCCTCTGGAAACACCATATATTTT	CASSQGARPSGNTIYF
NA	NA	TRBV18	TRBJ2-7	TGTGCCAGCTCACCTGACAGCTACGAGCAGTACTTC	CASSPDSYEQYF
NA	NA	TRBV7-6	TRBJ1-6	TGTGCCAGCAGTTTAAAGGGGGTGGGAGGGGATTCACCCCTCCACTTT	CASSLKGVGGDSPLHF
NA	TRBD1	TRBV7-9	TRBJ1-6	TGTGCCAGCAGCTTGGGGGACAGCTTCAATTCACCCCTCCACTTT	CASSLGDSFNSPLHF
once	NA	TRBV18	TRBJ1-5	TGTGCCAGCTCACCAAGCAGCAATCAGCCCCAGCATTTT	CASSPSSNQPQHF
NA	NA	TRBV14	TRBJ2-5	TGTGCCAGCAGCCGCTATAACGTCCAAGAGACCCAGTACTTC	CASSRYNVQETQYF
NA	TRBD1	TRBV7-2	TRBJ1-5	TGTGCCAGCAGCTTACAGGGGGCAGCCCAGCCCCAGCATTTT	CASSLQGAAQPQHF
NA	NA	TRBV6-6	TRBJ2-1	TGTGCCAGCAGTTATTCCACAGGAATTAATGAGCAGTTCTTC	CASSYSTGINEQFF
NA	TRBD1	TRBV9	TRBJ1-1	TGTGCCAGCAGCCCCCGGGACAGTAAGAACACTGAAGCTTTCTTT	CASSPRDSKNTEAFF
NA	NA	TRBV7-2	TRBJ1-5	TGTGCCAGCAGCTTCCAGGGGAGAGATCAGCCCCAGCATTTT	CASSFQGRDQPQHF
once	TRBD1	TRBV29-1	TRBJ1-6	TGCAGCGTTGGGACAGGGCTTAATTCACCCCTCCACTTT	CSVGTGLNSPLHF
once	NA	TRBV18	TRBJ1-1	TGTGCCAGCTCACCACCGGCTCCAGGCAGGAACACTGAAGCTTTCTTT	CASSPPAPGRNTEAFF
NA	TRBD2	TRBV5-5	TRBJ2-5	TGTGCCAGCACTAACCTAGCGGGAGGGCCTGGGACCCAGTACTTC	CASTNLAGGPGTQYF
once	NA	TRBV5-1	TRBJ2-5	TGCGCCAGCAGCTTTTTTCCCCCAGGGTCTGGTGAGACCCAGTACTTC	CASSFFPPGSGETQYF
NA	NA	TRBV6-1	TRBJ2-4	TGTGCCAGCAGTGAAGATCTTGAGATTCAGTACTTC	CASSEDLEIQYF
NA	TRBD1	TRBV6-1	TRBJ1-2	TGTGCCAGCAGTGAAGCCTGGGGCAGGGGGCTCGCTAACTATGGCTACACCTTC	CASSEAWGRGLANYGYTF
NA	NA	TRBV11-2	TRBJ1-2	TGTGCCAGCAGCTTAGACGTACAGACAAACTATGGCTACACCTTC	CASSLDVQTNYGYTF
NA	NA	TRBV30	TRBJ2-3	TGTGCCTGGAGTGGAGGGTCTCAGGATACGCAGTATTTT	CAWSGGSQDTQYF
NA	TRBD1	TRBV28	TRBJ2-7	TGTGCCAGCACTCGGACAGGGGTTTACGAGCAGTACTTC	CASTRTGVYEQYF
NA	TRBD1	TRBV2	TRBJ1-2	TGTGCCAGCAGTCAAGACAGGGGAATCCATGGCTACACCTTC	CASSQDRGIHGYTF
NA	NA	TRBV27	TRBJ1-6	TGTGCCAGCAGTTCTTCAAGCACCTATAATTCACCCCTCCACTTT	CASSSSSTYNSPLHF
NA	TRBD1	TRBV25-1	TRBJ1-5	TGTGCCAGCAGTGAGTCGGGCAGGGGGTCCGGGCAGCCCCAGCATTTT	CASSESGRGSGQPQHF
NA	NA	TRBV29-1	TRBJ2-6	TGCAGCGTTCTCTCTGGGGCCAACGTCCTGACTTTC	CSVLSGANVLTF
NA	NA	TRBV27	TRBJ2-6	TGTGCCAGCAGGGCGGGGAGACAGGGCTCTGGGGCCAACGTCCTGACTTTC	CASRAGRQGSGANVLTF
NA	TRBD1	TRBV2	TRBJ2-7	TGTGCCAGCAGGAAGGGACAGACCTACGAGCAGTACTTC	CASRKGQTYEQYF
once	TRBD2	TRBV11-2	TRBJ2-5	TGTGCCAGCAGGGTAGCTAGCGGGGGGAGCCAAGAGACCCAGTACTTC	CASRVASGGSQETQYF
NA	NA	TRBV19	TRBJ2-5	TGTGCCAGTAGTAGCGACAGTCAAGTACAAGAGACCCAGTACTTC	CASSSDSQVQETQYF
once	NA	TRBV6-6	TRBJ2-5	TGTGCCAGCAACCCTGGGACTTTTCCTGGGGGGAAGACCCAGTACTTC	CASNPGTFPGGKTQYF
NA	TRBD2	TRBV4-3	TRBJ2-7	TGCGCCAGCAGCCAAGAGGCTAGCGGGAGGTACGAGCAGTACTTC	CASSQEASGRYEQYF
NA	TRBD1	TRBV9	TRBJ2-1	TGTGCCAGCAGCCCCCGACAGGGGGCAGACAATGAGCAGTTCTTC	CASSPRQGADNEQFF
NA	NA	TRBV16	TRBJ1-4	TGTGCCAGCAGCCAATTTCGTCCGCCAGGGACTAATGAAAAACTGTTTTTT	CASSQFRPPGTNEKLFF
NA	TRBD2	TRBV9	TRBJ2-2	TGTGCCAGCAGCGGTGGACTAGCGGAAAACACCGGGGGGCTGTTTTTT	CASSGGLAENTGGLFF
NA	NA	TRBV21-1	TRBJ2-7	TGTGCCAGCCAACGGGCGGGAGTAGATCCTAGCCACGAGCAGTACTTC	CASQRAGVDPSHEQYF
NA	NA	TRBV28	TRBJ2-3	TGTGCCAGCACAAGCGACACAGATACGCAGTATTTT	CASTSDTDTQYF
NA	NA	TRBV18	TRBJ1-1	TGTGCCAGCTTAACCTCCCCGAGGAACACTGAAGCTTTCTTT	CASLTSPRNTEAFF
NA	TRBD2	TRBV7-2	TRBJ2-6	TGTGCCAGCAGCTTAGTGGGGGGGACTGGGGCCAACGTCCTGACTTTC	CASSLVGGTGANVLTF
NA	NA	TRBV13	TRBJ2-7	TGTGCCAGCAGCTCTACAGGGACCCCCTACGAGCAGTACTTC	CASSSTGTPYEQYF
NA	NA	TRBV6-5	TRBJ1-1	TGTGCCAGCAGTTCCGGACAGTCTGAAGCTTTCTTT	CASSSGQSEAFF
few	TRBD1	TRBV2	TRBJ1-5	TGTGCCAGCAGTGGGGACAGGGCGGGCAATCAGCCCCAGCATTTT	CASSGDRAGNQPQHF